Sequencing of this T cell receptor (beta chain) was carried out in a study of blood T cell repertoires in COVID-19. Whole-study context: Sites across the United States, Italy and Spain contributed samples from acute and convalescent COVID-19. PBMCs, B-cell-depleted T cells, or T cells were the source of the cDNA or gDNA that made up the material.

Per the original data handling: Reference gene primer amplification yielded estimated nucleated cell counts. Sequencing was performed with immunoSEQ multiplex PCR; in TCRdb, only in-frame clones are kept and a portion is missing. Clonal size and the V and J genes are those of that table, whereas D and trimming came from the DNA. The data contain about 180,000 clones, about 88% of them singletons. The sample comprised peripheral blood. The clonotype originates from a woman in her twenties or thirties with active or convalescent COVID-19.

The CDR3 spells CASSLLPGTSGGEVADTQYF. CDR3 nucleotide sequence: TGTGCCAGCAGTTTACTGCCGGGGACTAGCGGGGGTGAGGTCGCAGATACGCAGTATTTT. The chain carries TRBV27 and TRBJ2-3, with TRBD2 matching over 14 bases. Germline CDR1 reads MNHEY; CDR2 reads SMNVEV (reference sequence). J lost 4 bases, V lost 2 bases, and 14 bases had no gene match. The CDR3 totals 20 residues.